A selection of T cell receptor beta chains follows, all from one sample in a study of blood T cell repertoires in COVID-19. The repertoire was sequenced with immunoSEQ multiplex PCR; TCRdb's copy has only in-frame clones and lacks some. The table includes 300,000 to 350,000 clones, about 90% detected once. Sequencing was carried out using PBMCs or T cells enriched from blood (not recorded which). The source is a woman younger than 45 who had recovered from COVID-19. Each CDR3 is given without its conserved first and last residue. Only part of the rows carry a size: once, few, many, or a class if the clone is expanded.

size: -; J: TRBJ2-6; V: TRBV27; CDR3: ASSRQGGAGANVLT
size: -; J: TRBJ1-2; V: TRBV15; CDR3: ATSARQGLNYGYT
size: -; J: TRBJ2-3; V: TRBV24-1; CDR3: ATSIGQASTDTQY
size: -; J: TRBJ2-3; V: TRBV5-1; CDR3: ASSTGLAGGLGDTQY
size: -; J: TRBJ1-1; V: TRBV30; CDR3: AWRRDGYTEAF
size: -; J: TRBJ2-2; V: TRBV30; CDR3: AWSNEQGRSTGELF
size: once; J: TRBJ1-2; V: TRBV19; CDR3: ASSIREGIGGYT
size: -; J: TRBJ2-2; V: TRBV28; CDR3: ASSSDGVHTGELF
size: -; J: TRBJ1-6; V: TRBV27; CDR3: ASSRTGEAYSPLH
size: -; J: TRBJ1-4; V: TRBV18; CDR3: ASSPTVGEKLF
size: -; J: TRBJ1-1; V: TRBV7-9; CDR3: ASSSGQGATEAF
size: -; J: TRBJ1-2; V: TRBV3-1/TRBV3-2; CDR3: ASSQGQGSNYGYT
size: -; J: TRBJ2-2; V: TRBV13; CDR3: ASTRLGNRESATGELF
size: -; J: TRBJ1-5; V: TRBV6-2/TRBV6-3; CDR3: ASSYSSEGWGNQPQH
size: -; J: TRBJ1-2; V: TRBV7-2; CDR3: ASSFSFQYGYT
size: few; J: TRBJ1-1; V: TRBV2; CDR3: ASSPGSGTEAF
size: -; J: TRBJ2-7; V: TRBV4-1; CDR3: ASSPWLAGGSYEQY
size: few; J: TRBJ1-1; V: TRBV5-5; CDR3: ASRKSEVNTEAF
size: -; J: TRBJ1-6; V: TRBV12-5; CDR3: ASGPSQGGNSPLH
size: -; J: TRBJ2-1; V: TRBV13; CDR3: ASSLKAVGTGINNEQF
size: -; J: TRBJ2-1; V: TRBV20-1; CDR3: SASRAGASSYNEQF
size: -; J: TRBJ2-7; V: TRBV4-1; CDR3: ASSQTGGYEQY
size: -; J: TRBJ1-4; V: TRBV5-1; CDR3: ASSSRPGQGVEKLF
size: few; J: TRBJ1-2; V: TRBV18; CDR3: ASSPQNVRQNYGYT
size: few; J: TRBJ1-2; V: TRBV28; CDR3: ATPTGRGATGYT
size: -; J: TRBJ2-2; V: TRBV2; CDR3: ASTPPATPNTGELF
size: -; J: TRBJ1-5; V: TRBV27; CDR3: ASSTDRGSSNQPQH
size: -; J: TRBJ2-1; V: TRBV7-8; CDR3: ASSGRLAGFSYNEQF
size: few; J: TRBJ1-4; V: TRBV5-4; CDR3: ASSLASGEEKLF
size: -; J: TRBJ1-2; V: TRBV27; CDR3: ASSSGAIANYGYT
size: -; J: TRBJ2-1; V: TRBV18; CDR3: ASSPQGFNEQF
size: -; J: TRBJ1-2; V: TRBV27; CDR3: ASSPDRNYGYT
size: -; J: TRBJ2-3; V: TRBV5-8; CDR3: ASSSAGGSTDTQY